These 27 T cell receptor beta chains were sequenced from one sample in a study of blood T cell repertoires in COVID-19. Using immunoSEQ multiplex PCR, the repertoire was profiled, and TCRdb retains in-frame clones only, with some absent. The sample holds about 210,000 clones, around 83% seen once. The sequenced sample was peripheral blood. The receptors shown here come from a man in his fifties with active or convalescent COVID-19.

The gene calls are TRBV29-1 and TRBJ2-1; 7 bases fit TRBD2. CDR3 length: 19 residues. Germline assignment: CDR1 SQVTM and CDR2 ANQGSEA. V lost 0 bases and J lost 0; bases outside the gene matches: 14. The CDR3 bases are TGCAGCGTTGAAGACGCCTGGGGCCGGGTAGCGGGCTCCTACAATGAGCAGTTCTTC. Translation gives CSVEDAWGRVAGSYNEQFF.

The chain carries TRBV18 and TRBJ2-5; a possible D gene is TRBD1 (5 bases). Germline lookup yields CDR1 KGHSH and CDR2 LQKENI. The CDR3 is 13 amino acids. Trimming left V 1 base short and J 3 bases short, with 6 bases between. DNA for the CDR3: TGTGCCAGCTCACCACTAGGGGAAGAGACCCAGTACTTC. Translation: CASSPLGEETQYF. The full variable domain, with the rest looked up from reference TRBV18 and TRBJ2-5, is NAGVMQNPRHLVRRRGQEARLRCSPMKGHSHVYWYRQLPEEGLKFMVYLQKENIIDESGMPKERFSAEFPKEGPSILRIQQVVRGDSAAYFCASSPLGEETQYFGPGTRLLVL.

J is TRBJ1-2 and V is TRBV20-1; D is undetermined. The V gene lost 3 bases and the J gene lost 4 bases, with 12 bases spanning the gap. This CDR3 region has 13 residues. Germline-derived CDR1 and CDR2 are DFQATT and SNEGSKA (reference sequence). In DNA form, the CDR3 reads TGCAGTGCTAGTAAGTCAGCGACCTATGGCTACACCTTC. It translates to CSASKSATYGYTF.

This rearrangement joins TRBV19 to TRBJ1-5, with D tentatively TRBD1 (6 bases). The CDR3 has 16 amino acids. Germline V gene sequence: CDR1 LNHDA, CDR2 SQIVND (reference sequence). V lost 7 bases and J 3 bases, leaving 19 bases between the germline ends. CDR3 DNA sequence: TGTGCCAGTACTAAACTTTACCGGGACACCAATCAGCCCCAGCATTTT. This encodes CASTKLYRDTNQPQHF.

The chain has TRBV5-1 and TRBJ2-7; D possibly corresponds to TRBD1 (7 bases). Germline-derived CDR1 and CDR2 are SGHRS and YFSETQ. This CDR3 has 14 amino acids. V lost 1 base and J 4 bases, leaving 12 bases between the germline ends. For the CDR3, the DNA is TGCGCCAGCAGCTTGTCGGCAGGGGGGTACGAGCAGTACGTC. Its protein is CASSLSAGGYEQYV.

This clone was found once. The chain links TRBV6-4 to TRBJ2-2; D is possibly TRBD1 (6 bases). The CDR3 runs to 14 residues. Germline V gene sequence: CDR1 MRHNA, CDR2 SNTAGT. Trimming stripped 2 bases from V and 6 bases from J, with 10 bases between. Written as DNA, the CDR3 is TGTGCCAGCAGTGACCTTCAGGGGTCCGGGGAGCTGTTTTTT. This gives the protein CASSDLQGSGELFF.

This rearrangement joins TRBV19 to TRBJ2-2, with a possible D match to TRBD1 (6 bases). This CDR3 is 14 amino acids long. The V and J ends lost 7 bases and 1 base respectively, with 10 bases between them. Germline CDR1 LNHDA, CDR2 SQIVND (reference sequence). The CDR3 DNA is TGTGCCAGTACATGGACAGTGAACACCGGGGAGCTGTTTTTT. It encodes CASTWTVNTGELFF.

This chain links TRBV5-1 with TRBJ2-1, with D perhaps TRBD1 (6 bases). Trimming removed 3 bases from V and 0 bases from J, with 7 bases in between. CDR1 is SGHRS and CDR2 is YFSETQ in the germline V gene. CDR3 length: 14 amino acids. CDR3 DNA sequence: TGCGCCAGCAGCTCGGACAGCTCCTACAATGAGCAGTTCTTC. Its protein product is CASSSDSSYNEQFF.

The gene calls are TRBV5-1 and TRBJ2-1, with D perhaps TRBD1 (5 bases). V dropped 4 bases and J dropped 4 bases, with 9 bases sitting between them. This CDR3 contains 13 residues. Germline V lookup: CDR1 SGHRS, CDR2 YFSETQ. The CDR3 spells CASSPGLYNEQFF. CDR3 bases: TGCGCCAGCAGCCCAGGGCTATACAATGAGCAGTTCTTC. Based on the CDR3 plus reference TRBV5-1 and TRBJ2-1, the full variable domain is KAGVTQTPRYLIKTRGQQVTLSCSPISGHRSVSWYQQTPGQGLQFLFEYFSETQRNKGNFPGRFSGRQFSNSRSEMNVSTLELGDSALYLCASSPGLYNEQFFGPGTRLTVL.

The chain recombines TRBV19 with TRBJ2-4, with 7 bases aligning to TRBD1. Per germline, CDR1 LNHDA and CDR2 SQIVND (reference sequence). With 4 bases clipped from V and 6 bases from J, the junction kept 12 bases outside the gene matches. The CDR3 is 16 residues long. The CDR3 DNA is TGTGCCAGTAGTAGCGGTGCCGGACAGGCTCGAAACATTCAGTACTTC. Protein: CASSSGAGQARNIQYF.

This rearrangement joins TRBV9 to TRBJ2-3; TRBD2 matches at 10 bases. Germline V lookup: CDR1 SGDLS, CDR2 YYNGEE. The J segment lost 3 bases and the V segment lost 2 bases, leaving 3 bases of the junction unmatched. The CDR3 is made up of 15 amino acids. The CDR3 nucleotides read TGTGCCAGCAGCGTCACTAGCGGGGCGACAGATACGCAGTATTTT. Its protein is CASSVTSGATDTQYF.

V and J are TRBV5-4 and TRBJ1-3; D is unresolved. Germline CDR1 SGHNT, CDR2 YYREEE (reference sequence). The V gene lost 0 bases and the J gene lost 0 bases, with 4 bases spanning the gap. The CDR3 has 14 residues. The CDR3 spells CASSLERSGNTIYF. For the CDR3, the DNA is TGTGCCAGCAGCTTGGAGCGCTCTGGAAACACCATATATTTT.

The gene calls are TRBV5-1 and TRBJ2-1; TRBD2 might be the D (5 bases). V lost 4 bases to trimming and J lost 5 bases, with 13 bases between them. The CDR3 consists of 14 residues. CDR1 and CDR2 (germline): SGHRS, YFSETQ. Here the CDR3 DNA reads TGCGCCAGCAGCGAGACCACTAGGGACAATGAGCAGTTCTTC. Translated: CASSETTRDNEQFF.

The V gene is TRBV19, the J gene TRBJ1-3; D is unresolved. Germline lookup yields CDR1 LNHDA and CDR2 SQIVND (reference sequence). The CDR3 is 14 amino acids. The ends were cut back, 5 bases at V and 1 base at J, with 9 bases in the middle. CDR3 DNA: TGTGCCAGTAGTGCGGTTTCGTCTGGAAACACCATATATTTT. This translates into CASSAVSSGNTIYF.

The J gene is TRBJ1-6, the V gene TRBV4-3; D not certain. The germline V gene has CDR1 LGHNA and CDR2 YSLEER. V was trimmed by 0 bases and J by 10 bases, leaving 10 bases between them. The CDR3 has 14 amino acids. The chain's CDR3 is CASSQDLGESPLHF. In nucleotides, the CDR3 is TGCGCCAGCAGCCAAGATCTTGGAGAATCACCCCTCCACTTT.

The CDR3 reads CASSLPLPTGGNTEAFF. CDR3 sequence (DNA): TGTGCCAGCAGCTTGCCCCTACCAACAGGGGGGAACACTGAAGCTTTCTTT. The rearrangement joins TRBV7-9 to TRBJ1-1; the match to TRBD1 covers 8 bases. Germline V gives CDR1 SEHNR, CDR2 FQNEAQ (reference sequence). With V trimmed by 3 bases and J by 1 base, 10 bases remained unmatched. CDR3 length equals 17 residues.

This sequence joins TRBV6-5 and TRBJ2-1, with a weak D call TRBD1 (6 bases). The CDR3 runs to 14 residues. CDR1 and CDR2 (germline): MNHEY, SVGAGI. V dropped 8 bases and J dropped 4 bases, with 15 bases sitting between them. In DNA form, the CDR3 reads TGTGCCAGCCGCGAGGGGGACGTTTACAATGAGCAGTTCTTC. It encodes CASREGDVYNEQFF.

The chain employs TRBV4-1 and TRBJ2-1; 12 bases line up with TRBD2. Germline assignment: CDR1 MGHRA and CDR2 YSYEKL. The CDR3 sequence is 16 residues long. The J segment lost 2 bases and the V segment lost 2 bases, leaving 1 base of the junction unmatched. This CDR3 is CASSQPSGRAYNEQFF. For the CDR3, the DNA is TGCGCCAGCAGCCAACCTAGCGGGAGGGCCTACAATGAGCAGTTCTTC.

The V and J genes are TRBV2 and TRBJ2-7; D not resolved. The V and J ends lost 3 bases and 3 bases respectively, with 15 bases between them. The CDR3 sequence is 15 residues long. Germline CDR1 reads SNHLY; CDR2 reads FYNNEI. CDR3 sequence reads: CASSDSGITLYEQYV. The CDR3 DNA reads TGTGCCAGCAGTGATTCAGGAATCACCCTCTACGAGCAGTACGTC.

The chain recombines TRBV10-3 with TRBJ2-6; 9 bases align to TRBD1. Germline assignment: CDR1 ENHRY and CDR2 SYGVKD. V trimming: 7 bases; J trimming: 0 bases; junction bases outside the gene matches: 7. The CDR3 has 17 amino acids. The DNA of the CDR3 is TGTGCCATCACACAGGGGGCTGCAAGCTCTGGGGCCAACGTCCTGACTTTC. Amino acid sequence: CAITQGAASSGANVLTF.

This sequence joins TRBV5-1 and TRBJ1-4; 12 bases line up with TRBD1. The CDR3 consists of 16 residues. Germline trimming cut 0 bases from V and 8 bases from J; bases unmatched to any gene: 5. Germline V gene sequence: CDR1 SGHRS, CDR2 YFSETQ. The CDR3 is CASSLAGQGAREKLFF. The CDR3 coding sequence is TGCGCCAGCAGCTTGGCGGGACAGGGGGCACGGGAAAAACTGTTTTTT.

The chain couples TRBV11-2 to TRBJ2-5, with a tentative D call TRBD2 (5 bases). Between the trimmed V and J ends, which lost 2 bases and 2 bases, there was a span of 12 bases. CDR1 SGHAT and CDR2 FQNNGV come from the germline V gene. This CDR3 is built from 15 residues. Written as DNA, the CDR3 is TGTGCCAGCAGCTTAAGGTCTAGCTTACAAGAGACCCAGTACTTC. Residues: CASSLRSSLQETQYF. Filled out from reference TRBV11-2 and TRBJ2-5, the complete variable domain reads EAGVAQSPRYKIIEKRQSVAFWCNPISGHATLYWYQQILGQGPKLLIQFQNNGVVDDSQLPKDRFSAERLKGVDSTLKIQPAKLEDSAVYLCASSLRSSLQETQYFGPGTRLLVL.

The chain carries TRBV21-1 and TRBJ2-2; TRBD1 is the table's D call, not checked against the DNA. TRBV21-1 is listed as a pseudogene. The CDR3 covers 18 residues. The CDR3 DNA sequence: TGTGCCAGCAGCCAACCGGGACAGGGACGGTTTCACACCGGGGAGCTGTTTTTT. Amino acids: CASSQPGQGRFHTGELFF.

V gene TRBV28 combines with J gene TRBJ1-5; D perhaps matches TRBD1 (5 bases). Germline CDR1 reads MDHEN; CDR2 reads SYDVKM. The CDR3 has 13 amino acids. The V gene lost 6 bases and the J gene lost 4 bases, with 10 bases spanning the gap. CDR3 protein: CASRNTGNQPQHF. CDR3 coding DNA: TGTGCCAGCAGAAATACAGGAAATCAGCCCCAGCATTTT.

The CDR3 reads CASSLVSPSYEQYF. The CDR3 DNA reads as TGTGCCAGCAGCTTAGTATCCCCCTCCTACGAGCAGTACTTC. The chain couples TRBV7-8 to TRBJ2-7; D unclear. Germline V gene data show CDR1 as SGHVS and CDR2 as FQNEAQ. Trimming stripped 1 base from V and 0 bases from J, with 7 bases between. The CDR3 is 14 amino acids.

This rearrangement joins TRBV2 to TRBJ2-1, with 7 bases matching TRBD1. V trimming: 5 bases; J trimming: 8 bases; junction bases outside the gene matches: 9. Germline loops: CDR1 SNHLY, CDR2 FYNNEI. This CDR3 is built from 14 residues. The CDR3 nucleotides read TGTGCCAGCAGTTGGGACAGTAGTAGAGATGAGCAGTTCTTC. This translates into CASSWDSSRDEQFF.

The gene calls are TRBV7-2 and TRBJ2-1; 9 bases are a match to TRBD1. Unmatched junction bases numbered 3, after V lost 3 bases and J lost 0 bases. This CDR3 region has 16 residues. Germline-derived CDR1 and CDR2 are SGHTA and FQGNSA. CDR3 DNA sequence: TGTGCCAGCAGCTTTACAGGGGGCGTCTCCTACAATGAGCAGTTCTTC. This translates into CASSFTGGVSYNEQFF. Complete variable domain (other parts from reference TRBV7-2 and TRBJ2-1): GAGVSQSPSNKVTEKGKDVELRCDPISGHTALYWYRQSLGQGLEFLIYFQGNSAPDKSGLPSDRFSAERTGGSVSTLTIQRTQQEDSAVYLCASSFTGGVSYNEQFFGPGTRLTVL.